This TCR beta chain was profiled in a study of T cells in Graves' hyperthyroidism and ophthalmopathy. Study-wide results and caveats: Progression to ophthalmopathy was predicted a median of roughly seven months early. Separating ophthalmopathy from stable hyperthyroidism was achieved by a 13 V-J model.

V lost 5 bases, J lost 5 bases, and 7 bases stayed unmatched. CDR3 size: 15 residues. The V gene's germline CDR1 is SGHTA and CDR2 FQGTGA. It was RNA transcripts that yielded the amplified TCR beta CDR3 regions. A set of HTBI primers served as the primers for a first-round RT-PCR of the TCR CDR3. In TCRdb, the multiplex PCR reads were re-called with MiXCR into one record per CDR3 protein. The sample includes around 690,000 distinct CDR3 sequences, 15% to 20% of them seen just once. Uncontrolled infection, other autoimmune disease, pregnancy and lactation each barred patients from inclusion. This clonotype was detected only a few times. Its antigen remains unknown.

Sequencing input: blood. This chain links TRBV7-3 with TRBJ2-1, with 9 bases lining up with TRBD2. This clonotype was sampled from a man aged 50 or older with Graves' hyperthyroidism. CDR3 DNA: TGTGCCAGCAGCCCCGGGACTAGCCCCCACAATGAGCAGTTCTTC. Translated: CASSPGTSPHNEQFF.